Reported below is one T cell receptor (beta chain). Its antigen is undetermined. Germline V lookup: CDR1 SGHDT, CDR2 YYEEEE. There are 15 residues in the CDR3. The germline V and J ends were trimmed by 0 bases and 0 bases, with 7 bases remaining between them. The sample comes from a study of shared clonotypes between healthy human individuals. Points from the study as a whole: A handful of donors had about 5% of their naive CD4 clonotypes in common. In contrast to clonotypes shared by all four donors, non-shared clonotypes had lower generation probabilities.

Replicate PCRs run on sorted subsets employed roughly 190 ng DNA, approximately 30,000 T cell genomes. This table comes from immunoSEQ multiplex PCR, and its TCRdb copy is limited to in-frame clones, with some not included. The sample yields 550,000 to 850,000 clones, approximately 79% seen once. The V and J genes are TRBV5-6 and TRBJ1-5; the D is unclear. The specimen sequenced was memory CD4+ T cells sorted from blood. Stated subset: CD45RA-negative fraction. The clonotype was recovered from a woman in her twenties or thirties in good health. The CDR3 DNA reads TGTGCCAGCAGCTTGGGACATAATAGCAATCAGCCCCAGCATTTT. Amino acid sequence: CASSLGHNSNQPQHF.